This is a list of T cell receptor beta chains from one sample in a study of blood T cell repertoires in COVID-19. Measured with immunoSEQ multiplex PCR; TCRdb has only the in-frame clones, and not every one. The data show 150,000 to 200,000 clones, 82% seen once. Sequenced input: PBMCs or T cells enriched from blood (not recorded which). These receptors were obtained from a woman aged 55-69 years with acute COVID-19. Each CDR3 is given without its conserved first and last residue. The order of the fields is D gene, V gene, J gene, CDR3 protein. A D gene is named only where the DNA matches it firmly.

NA,TRBV18,TRBJ1-1,ASSRFDGGNTEAF
NA,TRBV4-1,TRBJ1-2,ASSQPPGANYGYT
TRBD2,TRBV5-4,TRBJ2-3,ASSWTSDGDTQY
NA,TRBV7-8,TRBJ1-1,ASSLEMGGGGTEAF
NA,TRBV5-6,TRBJ1-6,ASSLVHGWDSPLH
TRBD2,TRBV7-2,TRBJ2-7,ASSLGLAGYDEQY
NA,TRBV29-1,TRBJ2-3,SARGFPDTQY
NA,TRBV29-1,TRBJ1-4,SVTKGTNEKLF
TRBD1,TRBV18,TRBJ1-3,ASSPMGQLRSGNTIY
NA,TRBV4-1,TRBJ2-3,ASSQDPEAAGAPTDTQY
TRBD1,TRBV7-6,TRBJ1-2,ASSPWTGANYGYT
NA,TRBV4-3,TRBJ1-4,ASSPGRGREKLF
TRBD2,TRBV30,TRBJ2-5,AWSVPGGAETQY
TRBD1,TRBV28,TRBJ1-5,ASSLRTRTGGNQPQH
NA,TRBV5-1,TRBJ2-7,ASGNPGTGTSEQY
NA,TRBV9,TRBJ2-3,ASSPRQITDTQY
NA,TRBV23-1,TRBJ1-6,ASSQTARANSPLH
TRBD1,TRBV18,TRBJ1-5,ASSPPSTGSNQPQH
TRBD2,TRBV5-1,TRBJ2-1,ASSLELAGVNEQF
TRBD2,TRBV9,TRBJ2-4,ASSPSVGTSKNIQY
NA,TRBV10-3,TRBJ2-7,AISEGLASTGEQY
NA,TRBV5-5,TRBJ2-6,ASSFAGPGANVLT
TRBD1,TRBV4-3,TRBJ1-2,ASSQVQGANGYT
NA,TRBV18,TRBJ2-7,ASSPLEDSSYEQY
NA,TRBV6-5,TRBJ2-2,ASSWRINTGELF
NA,TRBV5-1,TRBJ2-7,ASSLDRESSYEQY
NA,TRBV6-5,TRBJ1-2,ASSPSGADYGYT
NA,TRBV9,TRBJ1-3,ASSVGLSYSGNTIY
NA,TRBV9,TRBJ1-4,ASSVEWGAHEKLF
TRBD1,TRBV18,TRBJ2-2,ASSPRDRTDTGELF
NA,TRBV7-9,TRBJ2-7,ASSLYYEQY
NA,TRBV24-1,TRBJ2-1,ATNQRDRDEQF
NA,TRBV18,TRBJ1-3,ASSPGGGNTIY
TRBD1,TRBV6-2/TRBV6-3,TRBJ2-3,ASSSYRGTDTQY
TRBD2,TRBV6-1,TRBJ2-1,ASSEEGGGWYNEQF
NA,TRBV29-1,TRBJ1-1,SVALTGSYTEAF
TRBD2,TRBV7-6,TRBJ2-3,ASSLEGLAEPDTQY
TRBD2,TRBV3-1/TRBV3-2,TRBJ2-2,ASSHLAGGAGELF
TRBD2,TRBV6-2/TRBV6-3,TRBJ2-1,ASSLARKSRLAGGVEQF
NA,TRBV11-2,TRBJ1-5,ASSLGVAGNQPQH
NA,TRBV7-9,TRBJ1-2,ASSPSGVGST